Here is one T cell receptor beta chain with its context. The data originate from a study of blood T cell repertoires in COVID-19. The protocol was immunoSEQ multiplex PCR, while the TCRdb copy is restricted to in-frame clones and leaves out a portion. The repertoire consists of about 250,000 clones, with around 90% occurring once and the leading ten covering about 6%. Trimming removed 5 bases at V and 4 bases at J, with 12 bases between. This CDR3 region has 13 residues. Per the germline V gene, CDR1 is SGHTA and CDR2 is FQGNSA. This sequence was found in a woman between 25 and 40 years old with acute COVID-19. Sequenced input: PBMCs or T cells enriched from blood (not recorded which). The chain has TRBV7-2 and TRBJ2-7; the D is unclear. Here the CDR3 DNA reads TGTGCCAGCAGCCGAAGTGAAGAGTACGAGCAGTACTTC. Protein sequence: CASSRSEEYEQYF.